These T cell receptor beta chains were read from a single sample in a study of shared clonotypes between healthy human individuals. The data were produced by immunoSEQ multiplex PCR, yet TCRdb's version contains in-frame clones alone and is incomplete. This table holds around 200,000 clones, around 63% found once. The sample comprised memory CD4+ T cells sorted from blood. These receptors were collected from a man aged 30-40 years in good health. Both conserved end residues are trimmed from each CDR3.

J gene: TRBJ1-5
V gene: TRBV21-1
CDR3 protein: ASSNQCWADYQPQH

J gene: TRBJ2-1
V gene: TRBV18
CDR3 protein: ASSPDPGPPYPNEQF

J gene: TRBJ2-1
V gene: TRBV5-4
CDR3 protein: ASSPTSGAPNEQF

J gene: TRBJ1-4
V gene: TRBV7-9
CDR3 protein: ASSSEPWVNEKLF

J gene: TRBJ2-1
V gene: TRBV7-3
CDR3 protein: ASSLSGSGTYNEQF

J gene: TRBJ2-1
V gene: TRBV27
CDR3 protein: ASRKFDRGNDNEQF

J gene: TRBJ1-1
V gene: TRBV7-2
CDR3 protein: ASSLVGVRDTEAF

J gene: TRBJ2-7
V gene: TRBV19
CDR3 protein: ASSTGTGYYEQY

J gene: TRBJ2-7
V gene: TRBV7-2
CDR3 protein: ASSLAGLASEQY

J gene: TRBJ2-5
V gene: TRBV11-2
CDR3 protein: ASSYRQGQETQY

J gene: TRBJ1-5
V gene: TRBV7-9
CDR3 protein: ASSFQVGPFDQPQH

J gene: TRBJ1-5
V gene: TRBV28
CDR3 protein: ASSFPRVDQPQH

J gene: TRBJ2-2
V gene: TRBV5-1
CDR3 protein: ASSRGLAGTFGGELF

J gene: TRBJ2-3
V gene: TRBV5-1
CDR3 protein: ASSNPTLDTQY

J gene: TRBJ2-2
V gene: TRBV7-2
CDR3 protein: ASSFTSGPGLF

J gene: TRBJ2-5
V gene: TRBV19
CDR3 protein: ASSISGLGKTQY

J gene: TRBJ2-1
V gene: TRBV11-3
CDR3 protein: ASSPGLVGSYNEQF

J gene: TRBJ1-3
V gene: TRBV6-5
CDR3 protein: ASSHVGNTIY

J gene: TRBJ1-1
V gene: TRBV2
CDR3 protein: ASSVDRVGTEAF

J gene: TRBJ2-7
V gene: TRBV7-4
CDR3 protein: ASSSPRTLYEQY

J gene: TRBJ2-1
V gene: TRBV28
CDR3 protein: ASSLQGGNEQF

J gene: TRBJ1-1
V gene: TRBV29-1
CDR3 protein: SVVGTGRSNTEAF

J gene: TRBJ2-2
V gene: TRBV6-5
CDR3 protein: ASSSPRNPGELF